This TCR beta chain was sequenced in a study of T-cell memory formation after mild COVID-19. TCRdb itself ran the 5' RACE reads through MiXCR, one entry per CDR3 protein. Of about 540,000 distinct CDR3 sequences in the sample, roughly 22% were seen once. The CDR3 extends over 16 amino acids. CDR1 is SGHVS and CDR2 is FNYEAQ in the germline V gene. V lost 5 bases to trimming and J lost 4 bases, with 20 bases between them. The J gene is TRBJ2-5, the V gene TRBV7-6; D ambiguous. Specimen: PBMCs or a T cell subset sorted from them (not recorded which). The receptor was derived from an adult woman who had mild COVID-19 (a few samples of this study predate the infection). Cell type and time point are not known. CDR3 in amino acids: CASSHPGARAVETQYF. CDR3 in DNA: TGTGCCAGCAGCCACCCTGGTGCTCGGGCGGTAGAGACCCAGTACTTC.